This TCR beta chain appears in the sequencing data of a study of a mutant IDH1 vaccine in newly diagnosed glioma. Comment on this clone: Its cognate antigen is unknown.

Only in-frame clones appear in the TCRdb table, and some are missing; sequencing was by immunoSEQ multiplex PCR. The profile shows roughly 52,000 clones, about four fifths of them singletons. Time point specified: week 23, last vaccination. Topical imiquimod accompanied each vaccine dose, which consisted of 300 ug of mutant IDH1 20-mer peptide. V trimming: 4 bases; J trimming: 4 bases; junction bases outside the gene matches: 6. There are 15 residues in the CDR3. CDR1 MNHEY and CDR2 SMNVEV come from the germline V gene (reference sequence). The specimen was PBMCs, collected from a glioma patient whose treatment included an IDH1 peptide vaccine. The receptor comes from a man between 35 and 55 years old with glioma. The chain employs TRBV27 and TRBJ1-1; 10 bases are shared with TRBD1. The CDR3 here is CASSYLGQGLTEAFF. In DNA form, the CDR3 reads TGTGCCAGCAGTTACCTGGGACAGGGGCTCACTGAAGCTTTCTTT.